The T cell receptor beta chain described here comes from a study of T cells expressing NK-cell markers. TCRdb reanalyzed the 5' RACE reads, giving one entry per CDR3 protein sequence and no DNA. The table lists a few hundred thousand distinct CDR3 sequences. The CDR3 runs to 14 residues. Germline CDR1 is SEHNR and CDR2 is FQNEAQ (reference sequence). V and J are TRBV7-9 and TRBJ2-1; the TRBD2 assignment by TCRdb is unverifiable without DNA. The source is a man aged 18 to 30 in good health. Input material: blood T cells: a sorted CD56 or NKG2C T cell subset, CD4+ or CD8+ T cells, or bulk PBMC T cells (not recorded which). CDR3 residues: CASTRESSYNEQFF. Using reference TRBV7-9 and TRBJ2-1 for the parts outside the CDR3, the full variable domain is DTGVSQNPRHKITKRGQNVTFRCDPISEHNRLYWYRQTLGQGPEFLTYFQNEAQLEKSRLLSDRFSAERPKGSFSTLEIQRTEQGDSAMYLCASTRESSYNEQFFGPGTRLTVL.